Included here is one TCR beta chain sequence, with context. Its antigen is still unknown. Base qualities are not at hand, and no much larger clone is one base apart. The sample comes from a study of vaccination and CD4 T cells after COVID-19 (dated by TCRdb to 2021 to 2024). With respect to the entire study: Convalescent patients had a positive SARS-CoV-2 result on nasal swab PCR, and of these patients, some ten had mild disease and one had severe disease. In approximately ten COVID-19 convalescent patients and a few infection-naive healthy vaccine recipients, the spike-specific CD4+ TCR repertoire before mRNA vaccination was compared with the repertoire after mRNA vaccination. Post-vaccine blood samples were collected a median of about 72 days after the second vaccine dose, ranging from about 13 to 241 days. Post-COVID blood samples were collected from convalescent patients a median of around 96 days after diagnosis, with a range of roughly 35 to 161 days. In control cultures, a CEFX viral epitope pool was used as positive control, an HIV-1 Nef peptide pool was used as negative control, or no peptide was added. The convalescent cohort included six males and four females, with two Hispanic individuals, seven Caucasians, two Asians and one multiracial person. Each participant got two doses of either the Pfizer-BioNTech BNT162b2 vaccine (n=8) or the Moderna mRNA-1273 vaccine (n=2). Culture stimuli were overlapping spike peptide pools from SARS-CoV-2 and from the common cold coronaviruses HCoV-NL63, HCoV-OC43 and HCoV-229E.

The research as a whole found: An increase in the median number of SARS-CoV-2-reactive clonotypes from 20 to 25 after infection to 35 to 40 after vaccination was observed, but the change was not found to be significant. Only a relatively small number of convalescent patients were included in the study, and early timepoints following natural infection were not analyzed. Among convalescent patients, a median roughly 90% of the SARS-CoV-2-reactive clones seen after vaccination appeared only after vaccination, which suggests priming specific to the vaccine. Nearly all vaccine-specific clones in convalescent patients (304 of 307) were mono-reactive for SARS-CoV-2 spike rather than cross-reactive with common cold coronaviruses.

From V the trimming removes 6 bases and from J it removes 2 bases, while the gene matches leave 4 bases of the junction unaccounted for. Taken from the germline V gene, the CDR1 and CDR2 loops are SGHAT and FQNNGV. Including cysteine and phenylalanine, the CDR3 has 14 amino acids. Of the read, only the CDR3 DNA is kept; its 42 bases are in frame from base 1. Libraries were constructed by PCR. At the Johns Hopkins FTIC core, DNA from the cultured CD4+ T cells underwent TCR sequencing with the Oncomine TCR Beta short-read assay. Genomic DNA was extracted from the cultured CD4+ T cells with the QIAamp micro DNA kit. Oncomine TCR Beta libraries from cultured CD4+ T cells were pooled with unique dual indexes and sequenced on an Illumina iSeq 100. Processing in the source paper ran as follows. Non-productive sequences were removed, and CDR3s that did not start with C, did not end with F or W, or were shorter than 7 amino acids were discarded. Antigen-specific clonotypes were identified using the MANAFEST web application through comparison of peptide-stimulated wells with reference and other culture wells. An FDR below 0.05, an odds ratio above 5, and a productive frequency above 0.1% in at least two of three replicate wells were required for clones to be considered positive. A clonotype was classed as cross-reactive if the clonotype showed significant expansion both in SARS-CoV-2 spike wells and in at least one common cold coronavirus spike condition. Similarity between CDR3 sequences was evaluated in R version 3.6.1 using Levenshtein distances (stringdist) and unrooted phylogenetic trees (ape). The public reads were reprocessed in TCRdb via fastp at Q25 and MiXCR, keeping in-frame beta chains. One record per CDR3 amino acid sequence lists the most common genes and DNA. TCRdb's processing, not the study's, gives the V and J calls here. Present in this sample are over 10,000 distinct CDR3 sequences, under 55% of which were seen just once. The ten largest clones add up to 20% to 25% of the sample.

In the paper's terms, the treatment or condition label means: roughly 10-day PBMC culture with coronavirus spike peptide pools or control peptides (ViraFEST assay). The study used the ViraFEST assay, which expanded antigen-specific T cells with peptide pools and then identified expanded clonotypes by TCR sequencing. The convalescent patients' positive SARS-CoV-2 PCR tests were from March to December 2020, which was before the Alpha, Beta and Delta variants emerged in the United States. About 2 million PBMCs per well were cultured in IMDM with roughly 4.8% human AB serum and 8 to 10 IU/ml IL-2, plus 10 ug/ml peptide pools. Half of the culture medium was replaced with fresh IL-2-containing medium on days 3 and 7. After around 10 days of culture, CD4+ T cells were isolated by negative selection using the EasySep CD4+ T cell isolation kit. Ficoll-Paque Plus gradient centrifugation was used to isolate PBMCs from whole blood, and the isolated PBMCs were then either used fresh or cryopreserved at -140C. Triplicate wells were generally used for each culture condition.

The receptor was derived from a human donor who had recovered from COVID-19. The rearrangement joined TRBV11-2 to TRBJ1-1, and 9 junction bases match TRBD1. Sequencing input: CD4+ T cells from blood, cultured in vitro. The CDR3 region: CASSQTGGNTEAFF. The DNA sequence is as follows: TGTGCCAGCAGTCAAACAGGGGGCAACACTGAAGCTTTCTTT.